In this sample, the clone carrying this T cell receptor (beta chain) turned up many times. Its antigen is unknown. This sample stems from a study of CD8 T cells in ankylosing spondylitis. General observations from the study: Blood of patients with ankylosing spondylitis appeared to be characterized by a TCR beta motif of several highly homologous variants.

V was trimmed by 0 bases and J by 8 bases, leaving 9 bases between them. The germline V gene encodes CDR1 SGDLS and CDR2 YYNGEE. The CDR3 totals 13 residues. TCRdb ran MiXCR on the 5' RACE reads and lists one entry per CDR3 protein. The sample consists of 30,000 to 40,000 distinct CDR3 sequences, 2.5% to 3.5% of them appearing once. This sequence joins TRBV9 and TRBJ2-1, with D perhaps matching TRBD1 (6 bases). Sequenced sample: blood, either unsorted or a sorted T cell fraction (not recorded which). This TCR came from a male donor with ankylosing spondylitis or in good health (not recorded which). The CDR3 loop is CASSVAGQHEQFF. Here the CDR3 DNA reads TGTGCCAGCAGCGTAGCGGGACAACATGAGCAGTTCTTC. The full variable domain, with the rest looked up from reference TRBV9 and TRBJ2-1, is DSGVTQTPKHLITATGQRVTLRCSPRSGDLSVYWYQQSLDQGLQFLIQYYNGEERAKGNILERFSAQQFPDLHSELNLSSLELGDSALYFCASSVAGQHEQFFGPGTRLTVL.